This T cell receptor (beta chain) stems from a study of blood T cells in healthy people across ages. About the research overall: For every two T cells, template switching captured about one barcoded beta molecule.

The CDR3 spans 13 residues. Germline CDR1 SQVTM, CDR2 ANQGSEA. The J segment lost 0 bases and the V segment lost 6 bases, leaving 2 bases of the junction unmatched. This clonotype has only a few counts. With a J-beta primer mix and a sample-barcoded 5' primer, a second PCR ran about 7 to 12 cycles. Each of the cDNA molecules was tagged by a template-switch adaptor with 12 random nucleotides. From the 5' RACE reads, TCRdb called clonotypes with MiXCR, one entry per CDR3 protein. Among roughly 1,500,000 distinct CDR3 sequences listed, roughly 40% were seen once. The clonotype originates from a young woman in good health. Sequenced material: blood. The V call is TRBV29-1, the J call TRBJ2-7, with TRBD2 matching 10 bases. This chain's CDR3 is CSVGLAASYEQYF. CDR3 bases: TGCAGCGTCGGACTAGCGGCCTCCTACGAGCAGTACTTC.